This T cell receptor (beta chain) emerged from a study of T cell responses to AZD1222 COVID-19 vaccine. General study points: Increases in Spike-specific TCR breadth and depth were seen after two AZD1222 doses. Baseline testing showed seropositivity in only five or six AZD1222 recipients. Donors were mostly white British, more females; clonal diversity possibly underestimated. Vaccine-associated CD4 TCRs spanned spike, dominant at 160-218 and 743-854.

Sequencing used immunoSEQ multiplex PCR; TCRdb keeps in-frame clones, though not all of them. The sample carries about 170,000 clones, roughly 92% recorded once. The germline V and J ends were trimmed by 7 bases and 1 base, with 9 bases remaining between them. Germline loops: CDR1 MNHEY, CDR2 SVGAGI. The CDR3 spans 13 residues. About this clone: Its antigen is as yet unknown.

The chain recombines TRBV6-5 with TRBJ2-3, with D unresolved. The source material was peripheral blood, sampled on day 0 of AZD1222 vaccination. The sequence came from an adult in good health. The CDR3 here is CASKAGGTDTQYF. The CDR3 nucleotides are TGTGCCAGCAAAGCTGGAGGCACAGATACGCAGTATTTT.